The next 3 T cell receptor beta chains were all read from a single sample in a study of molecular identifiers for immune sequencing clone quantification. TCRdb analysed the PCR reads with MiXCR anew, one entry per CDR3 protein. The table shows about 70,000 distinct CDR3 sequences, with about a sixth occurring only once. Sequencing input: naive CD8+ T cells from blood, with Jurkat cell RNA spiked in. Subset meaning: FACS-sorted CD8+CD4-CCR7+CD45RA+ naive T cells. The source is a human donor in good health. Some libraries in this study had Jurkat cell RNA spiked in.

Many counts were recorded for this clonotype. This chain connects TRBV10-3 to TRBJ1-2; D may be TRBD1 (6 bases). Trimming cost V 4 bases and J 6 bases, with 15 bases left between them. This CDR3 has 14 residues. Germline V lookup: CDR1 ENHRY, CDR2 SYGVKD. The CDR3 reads CAISGWGQGDGYTF. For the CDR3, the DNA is TGTGCCATCAGTGGCTGGGGGCAAGGGGATGGCTACACCTTC.

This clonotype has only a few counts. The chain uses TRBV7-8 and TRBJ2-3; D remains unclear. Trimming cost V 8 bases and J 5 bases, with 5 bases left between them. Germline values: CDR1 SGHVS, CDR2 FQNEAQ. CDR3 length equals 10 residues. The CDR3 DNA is TGTGCCAGCGTCGGAGATACGCAGTATTTT. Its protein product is CASVGDTQYF.

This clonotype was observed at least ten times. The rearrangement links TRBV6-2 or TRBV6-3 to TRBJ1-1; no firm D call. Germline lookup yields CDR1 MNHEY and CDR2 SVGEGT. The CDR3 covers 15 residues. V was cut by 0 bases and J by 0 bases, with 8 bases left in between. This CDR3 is CASSYSPSLNTEAFF. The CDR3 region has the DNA TGTGCCAGCAGTTACTCTCCCAGTTTGAACACTGAAGCTTTCTTT.